Listed below are T cell receptor beta chains from one sample, sequenced in a study of OX40 agonist ivuxolimab in advanced cancers. Sequenced by immunoSEQ multiplex PCR; TCRdb stores in-frame clones only, minus some. The data contain 60,000 to 95,000 clones, around nine tenths of them seen just once; the ten biggest clones take up roughly 0.37%. Sequences were derived from CD4+ or CD8+ T cells sorted from blood, sampled in a trial of the OX40 agonist ivuxolimab. These receptors all stem from an adult with an advanced solid tumor such as melanoma, head and neck, liver or kidney cancer. Both conserved end residues are part of each CDR3. The D gene is left open where the match is weak. Clone size is shown for a subset of rows, as once, few, many or a class of expanded clone.

TRBV5-1	NA	few	TRBJ1-6	TGCGCCAGCAGCTTGGTTGCGGAATCACCCCTCCACTTT	CASSLVAESPLHF
TRBV5-6	NA	few	TRBJ1-3	TGTGCCAGCAGCTTGGGATGGGTCGTCGGAAACACCATATATTTT	CASSLGWVVGNTIYF
TRBV5-4	TRBD1	NA	TRBJ1-4	TGTGCCAGCAGCCTGACGTCAGGGGGAACTAATGAAAAACTGTTTTTT	CASSLTSGGTNEKLFF
TRBV7-9	NA	NA	TRBJ1-1	TGTGCTGAGGGGGGGAACACTGAAGCTTTCTTT	CAEGGNTEAFF
TRBV18	TRBD1	once	TRBJ1-1	TGTGCCAGCTCACTGAAGACAGGGGCGGCCACTGAAGCTTTCTTT	CASSLKTGAATEAFF
TRBV5-5	TRBD1	NA	TRBJ1-1	TGTGCCAGCAGCTTCGGACAGGGCTTCACTGAAGCTTTCTTT	CASSFGQGFTEAFF
TRBV15	TRBD2	NA	TRBJ2-5	TGTGCCACCAGCAGAGATCGGGGCGGGGGGGCCTGGCAAGAGACCCAGTACTTC	CATSRDRGGGAWQETQYF
TRBV7-2	TRBD2	NA	TRBJ2-5	TGTGCCAGCAGCTTATGGACTAGCACGGAGACCCAGTACTTC	CASSLWTSTETQYF
TRBV4-3	NA	NA	TRBJ2-2	TGCGCCAGCAGCCAAGTGGGGAGTATGGGATTGAACACCGGGGAGCTGTTTTTT	CASSQVGSMGLNTGELFF
TRBV4-3	TRBD2	NA	TRBJ2-1	TGCGCCAGCAGCCAGGGATTGACTAGCGGTGGGAATGAGCAGTTCTTC	CASSQGLTSGGNEQFF
TRBV2	NA	once	TRBJ2-3	TGTGCCAGCAGTACCCACGGTGGGGGTAGCACAGATACGCAGTATTTT	CASSTHGGGSTDTQYF
TRBV27	NA	NA	TRBJ1-4	TGTGCCAGCCGTACACGGGAAGAAAAACTGTTTTTT	CASRTREEKLFF
TRBV27	NA	NA	TRBJ1-4	TGTGCCAGCAAGGCGGGACATTCTAATGAAAAACTGTTTTTT	CASKAGHSNEKLFF
TRBV29-1	TRBD2	NA	TRBJ2-1	TGCAGCGGGGCGGGGACTAGCGTACTAAATGAGCAGTTCTTC	CSGAGTSVLNEQFF
TRBV4-2	NA	NA	TRBJ1-2	TGTGCCAGCAGCCAAGATGGGGGAGGGAATGGCTACACCTTC	CASSQDGGGNGYTF
TRBV5-1	TRBD1	NA	TRBJ2-6	TGCGCCAGCAGCTTGGGACAGGGGCTTTCTGGGGCCAACGTCCTGACTTTC	CASSLGQGLSGANVLTF
TRBV5-1	TRBD2	NA	TRBJ2-1	TGCGCCAGCAGCCCTCAGCCAGCGGGGGTGGGTGAGCAGTTCTTC	CASSPQPAGVGEQFF
TRBV7-2	NA	NA	TRBJ2-1	TGTGCCAGCACCGAGTCCCCCGGGGACAATGAGCAGTTCTTC	CASTESPGDNEQFF
TRBV28	NA	once	TRBJ2-5	TGTGCCAGCAGCCTATATGTGTACCAAGAGACCCAGTACTTC	CASSLYVYQETQYF
TRBV28	TRBD1	NA	TRBJ1-2	TGTGCCAGCCTCCTCGCACAGGGGCGAGGCTACACCTTC	CASLLAQGRGYTF
TRBV19	TRBD1	NA	TRBJ1-5	TGTGCCAGTAGTTGGACAGGACAAAGCAATCAGCCCCAGCATTTT	CASSWTGQSNQPQHF
TRBV6-1	TRBD1	NA	TRBJ2-5	TGTGCCAGCAGTGTAGGGACAGCCATGTCGCAAGAGACCCAGTACTTC	CASSVGTAMSQETQYF
TRBV5-4	NA	NA	TRBJ2-6	TGTGCCAGCAGTCACCTAGGACAGAGGATCTCTGGGGCCAACGTCCTGACTTTC	CASSHLGQRISGANVLTF
TRBV29-1	NA	once	TRBJ2-7	TGCAGCGTTGACGGCCAGGGTGGGTACTACGAGCAGTACTTC	CSVDGQGGYYEQYF
TRBV28	NA	NA	TRBJ1-1	TGTGCCAGCAGTCTCAGGGATTGGATCACTGAAGCTTTCTTT	CASSLRDWITEAFF
TRBV7-2	TRBD1	NA	TRBJ1-3	TGTGCCAGCAGCTTAGACCCGGGACAGGGGGTGAACACCATATATTTT	CASSLDPGQGVNTIYF
TRBV5-6	TRBD1	NA	TRBJ2-7	TGTGCCAGCAGCTGGGACAGGGGGCGGTACGAGCAGTACTTC	CASSWDRGRYEQYF
TRBV5-1	TRBD2	NA	TRBJ2-2	TGCGCCAGCTGGCTAGCGGCGGGGAACACCGGGGAGCTGTTTTTT	CASWLAAGNTGELFF
TRBV5-6	TRBD2	once	TRBJ2-1	TGTGCCAGCAGCGTTGACACTAGCGGGAGGGGCAATGAGCAGTTCTTC	CASSVDTSGRGNEQFF
TRBV19	NA	NA	TRBJ2-2	TGTGCCAGTAGTATGAGGGACACCGGGGAGCTGTTTTTT	CASSMRDTGELFF
TRBV7-2	NA	NA	TRBJ1-3	TGTGCCAGCAGCTTAAATTTAAACACCGCCTCAAATTTT	CASSLNLNTASNF
TRBV28	NA	NA	TRBJ1-5	TGTGCCAGCAGCCGTCCCGGAAATCAGCCCCAGCATTTT	CASSRPGNQPQHF
TRBV5-1	NA	NA	TRBJ1-1	TGCGCCAGCAGCTTGAATTCCGGGGACACTGAAGCTTTCTTT	CASSLNSGDTEAFF
TRBV6-1	NA	NA	TRBJ2-7	TGTGCCAGCACCTCCCGGGAGCAGTACTTC	CASTSREQYF
TRBV6-1	TRBD1	NA	TRBJ2-7	TGTGCCAGCAGGTCCGGGACAGCGATCTACGAGCAGTACTTC	CASRSGTAIYEQYF
TRBV2	NA	NA	TRBJ2-1	TGTGCCAACAGTGAACCTTCTCGGGTAAGCTACAATGAGCAGTTCTTC	CANSEPSRVSYNEQFF
TRBV30	NA	NA	TRBJ2-7	TGTGCCTGGAATTCAGGGAATACCTACGAGCAGTACTTC	CAWNSGNTYEQYF
TRBV6-4	TRBD1	NA	TRBJ1-6	TGTGCCAGCAGTCGACAGGGCCGAAGTAATTCACCCCTCCACTTT	CASSRQGRSNSPLHF
TRBV7-9	NA	few	TRBJ1-6	TGTGCCAGCAGCCCCCTTAATTCACCCCTCCACTTT	CASSPLNSPLHF
TRBV7-2	NA	NA	TRBJ2-7	TGTGCCAGCAGCGCCCTCGTCGGTTACGAGCAGTACTTC	CASSALVGYEQYF
TRBV19	TRBD1	NA	TRBJ1-2	TGTGCCAGTATTGCTCAAGGACAGGGGGCCAATGGCTACACCTTC	CASIAQGQGANGYTF
TRBV28	TRBD2	NA	TRBJ2-3	TGTGCCAGCAGTACGGGACTAGCGGGGTCAGATACGCAGTATTTT	CASSTGLAGSDTQYF
TRBV19	NA	NA	TRBJ2-7	TGTGCCAGTAGTACCGCCAGCGGCTACGAGCAGTACTTC	CASSTASGYEQYF
TRBV18	NA	NA	TRBJ2-1	TGTGCCAGCTCACCTTACCTACATCCGACCGGTGAGCAGTTCTTC	CASSPYLHPTGEQFF
TRBV7-8	NA	NA	TRBJ1-6	TGTGCCAGCAGCTTAGAGCTCCCGAGTAATTCACCCCTCCACTTT	CASSLELPSNSPLHF
TRBV2	TRBD1	NA	TRBJ2-7	TGTGCCAGCAGGGGGACAGGAAGTTCCTACGAGCAGTACTTC	CASRGTGSSYEQYF
TRBV25-1	NA	NA	TRBJ2-6	TGTGCCAGCAGTCCTCCAGGGACTGGGGCCAACGTCCTGACTTTC	CASSPPGTGANVLTF
TRBV14	TRBD1	NA	TRBJ2-3	TGTGCCAGCAGCCATCCCGGGACAGTTACAGATACGCAGTATTTT	CASSHPGTVTDTQYF